These 4 T cell receptor beta chains share one sample of origin, sequenced in a study of CD8 T cells in ankylosing spondylitis. TCRdb re-derived calls from the 5' RACE reads in MiXCR, one entry per CDR3 protein. The sample includes around 230,000 distinct CDR3 sequences, approximately 9% of them seen just once. Material for sequencing was blood, either unsorted or a sorted T cell fraction (not recorded which). These receptors all come from a male donor with ankylosing spondylitis or in good health (not recorded which).

This clonotype was observed a few times. J is TRBJ1-2 and V is TRBV9; a possible D gene is TRBD1 (5 bases). This CDR3 has 18 residues. V lost 0 bases and J lost 7, with 25 bases in between. The germline gives CDR1 SGDLS, CDR2 YYNGEE. The CDR3 loop reads CASSVAAGRALSSRGYTF. The CDR3, as DNA: TGTGCCAGCAGCGTAGCTGCGGGCAGGGCGCTCTCTTCTCGTGGCTACACCTTC. Together with reference TRBV9 and TRBJ1-2, the CDR3 gives the full variable domain: DSGVTQTPKHLITATGQRVTLRCSPRSGDLSVYWYQQSLDQGLQFLIQYYNGEERAKGNILERFSAQQFPDLHSELNLSSLELGDSALYFCASSVAAGRALSSRGYTFGSGTRLTVV.

The sample holds many counts of this clonotype. The chain recombines TRBV20-1 with TRBJ1-1; D not certain. The CDR3 has 14 residues. The germline V gene encodes CDR1 DFQATT and CDR2 SNEGSKA (reference sequence). V was pared by 0 bases and J by 11 bases, with 19 bases between. The CDR3 loop is CSARDAEERTGAFF. In nucleotides, the CDR3 is TGCAGTGCTAGAGACGCCGAGGAGAGGACTGGGGCTTTCTTT.

This clonotype was picked up many times. The chain carries TRBV12-3 or TRBV12-4 and TRBJ1-5, with D uncertain. CDR3 length equals 13 residues. V lost 3 bases and J lost 7, with 10 bases in between. CDR3 bases: TGTGCCAGCAGTTTGAGGGAGGGCCAGCCCCAGCATTTT. This encodes CASSLREGQPQHF.

This clonotype was seen many times. The chain has TRBV9 and TRBJ2-5, with TRBD2 identical over 11 bases. Germline V CDR1 and CDR2: SGDLS, YYNGEE. CDR3 length: 18 amino acids. Losses at the gene ends were 4 bases for V and 1 base for J; bases not matched to a gene: 12. The CDR3: CASSRTSGGLQSQETQYF. Written as DNA, the CDR3 is TGTGCCAGCAGCCGTACTAGCGGGGGCCTACAATCCCAAGAGACCCAGTACTTC.